This TCR beta chain is from a study of cytomegalovirus exposure and HLA in healthy donors. Study background: Most genotyped donors, around 78% of around 370, had Caucasian-associated genetic ancestry.

The CDR3 contains 15 residues. V lost 0 bases to trimming and J lost 4 bases, with 12 bases between them. Per the germline V gene, CDR1 is SGHDN and CDR2 is FVKESK. The primer mix had 60 Vbeta and 13 Jbeta primers. Clones were sequenced by immunoSEQ multiplex PCR, and TCRdb holds only the in-frame ones, with some missing. This sample has approximately 100,000 clones, with roughly 79% found just once. This chain joins TRBV14 and TRBJ1-1; D gene unclear. Sequencing input: PBMCs. This sequence was found in a man aged 40-49 years in good health and CMV-seronegative. The CDR3 DNA follows: TGTGCCAGCAGCCAAGAGTATCGGGTTAGCACTGAAGCTTTCTTT. Residues: CASSQEYRVSTEAFF.